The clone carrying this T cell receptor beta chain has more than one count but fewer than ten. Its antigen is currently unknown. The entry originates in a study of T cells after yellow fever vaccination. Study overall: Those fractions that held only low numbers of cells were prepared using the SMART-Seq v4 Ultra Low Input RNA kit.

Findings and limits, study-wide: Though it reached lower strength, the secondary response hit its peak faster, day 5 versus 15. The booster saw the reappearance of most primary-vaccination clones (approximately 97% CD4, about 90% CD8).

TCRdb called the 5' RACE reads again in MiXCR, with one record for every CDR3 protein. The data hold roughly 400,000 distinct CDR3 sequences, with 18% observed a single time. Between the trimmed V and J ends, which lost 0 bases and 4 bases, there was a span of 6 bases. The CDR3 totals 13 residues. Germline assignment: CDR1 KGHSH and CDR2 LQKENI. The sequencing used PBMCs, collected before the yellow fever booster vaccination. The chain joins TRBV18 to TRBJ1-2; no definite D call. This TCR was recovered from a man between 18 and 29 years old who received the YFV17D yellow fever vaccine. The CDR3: CASSPPAGYGYTF. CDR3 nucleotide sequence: TGTGCCAGCTCACCACCAGCGGGCTATGGCTACACCTTC.